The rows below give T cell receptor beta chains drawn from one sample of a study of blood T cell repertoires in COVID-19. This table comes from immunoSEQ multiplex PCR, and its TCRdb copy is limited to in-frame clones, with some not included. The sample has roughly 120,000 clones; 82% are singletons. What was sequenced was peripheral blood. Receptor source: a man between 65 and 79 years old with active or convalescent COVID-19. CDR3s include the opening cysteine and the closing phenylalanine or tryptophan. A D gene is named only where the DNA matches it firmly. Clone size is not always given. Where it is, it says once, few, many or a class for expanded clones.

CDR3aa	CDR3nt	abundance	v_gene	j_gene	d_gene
CASSQDLRSNYGYTF	TGCGCCAGCAGCCAAGATCTTCGGTCTAACTATGGCTACACCTTC	few	TRBV4-3	TRBJ1-2	.
CATSDPGQGTDTQYF	TGTGCCACCAGTGATCCCGGACAGGGTACAGATACGCAGTATTTT	.	TRBV24-1	TRBJ2-3	TRBD1
CATWGQNLYGYTF	TGTGCCACCTGGGGGCAGAACCTCTATGGCTACACCTTC	few	TRBV6-5	TRBJ1-2	.
CASSIDPATNEKLFF	TGTGCCAGTAGTATAGATCCAGCAACTAATGAAAAACTGTTTTTT	once	TRBV19	TRBJ1-4	.
CASSNTGIAKNIQYF	TGTGCCAGCAGTAATACAGGGATAGCCAAAAACATTCAGTACTTC	.	TRBV6-6	TRBJ2-4	.
CASSVEGGLGEKLFF	TGTGCCAGCAGCGTAGAGGGAGGCCTTGGTGAAAAACTGTTTTTT	.	TRBV9	TRBJ1-4	.
CASRLGQAGSPLHF	TGTGCCAGCAGACTTGGACAAGCAGGGTCACCCCTCCACTTT	few	TRBV2	TRBJ1-6	.
CASGRQGGDSPLHF	TGTGCCAGCGGCCGACAGGGCGGTGATTCACCCCTCCACTTT	.	TRBV11-2	TRBJ1-6	TRBD1
CASSQRGGIQETQYF	TGTGCCAGCAGCCAACGGGGGGGGATCCAAGAGACCCAGTACTTC	few	TRBV3-1/TRBV3-2	TRBJ2-5	TRBD2
CASSPDRGEGIQPQHF	TGTGCCAGCAGCCCGGACAGGGGAGAAGGTATTCAGCCCCAGCATTTT	.	TRBV7-2	TRBJ1-5	TRBD1
CASSSRGRGLGTDTQYF	TGTGCCAGCAGTTCCCGCGGGAGGGGGCTCGGAACAGATACGCAGTATTTT	.	TRBV25-1	TRBJ2-3	TRBD2
CASSRFEGDNEQFF	TGTGCCAGCAGCCGCTTTGAAGGGGATAATGAGCAGTTCTTC	.	TRBV4-2	TRBJ2-1	.
CASSLQSEQETQYF	TGTGCCAGCAGCTTGCAATCCGAGCAAGAGACCCAGTACTTC	.	TRBV5-4	TRBJ2-5	.
CASSIGRSSEAFF	TGTGCCAGTAGTATAGGAAGAAGCTCTGAAGCTTTCTTT	.	TRBV19	TRBJ1-1	.
CASSFLSQVETQYF	TGTGCCAGCAGCTTCTTGAGCCAGGTAGAGACCCAGTACTTC	.	TRBV7-9	TRBJ2-5	.
CASRGLFTDTQYF	TGTGCCAGCAGGGGCCTTTTCACAGATACGCAGTATTTT	.	TRBV9	TRBJ2-3	.
CASSIAGGDGYTF	TGTGCCAGTAGTATAGCAGGAGGGGATGGCTACACCTTC	.	TRBV19	TRBJ1-2	.
CASSINRGVEGYTF	TGTGCCAGTAGTATTAACAGGGGCGTGGAGGGCTACACCTTC	.	TRBV19	TRBJ1-2	TRBD1
CASRSFGRGTSAIQETQYF	TGTGCCAGCAGATCTTTTGGCAGGGGGACTAGCGCCATCCAAGAGACCCAGTACTTC	once	TRBV27	TRBJ2-5	TRBD2
CASSPGGSGGITDTQYF	TGTGCCAGCAGCCCGGGTGGTAGCGGGGGTATCACAGATACGCAGTATTTT	.	TRBV9	TRBJ2-3	TRBD2
CASSESGGGDTGELFF	TGTGCCAGCAGTGAATCTGGGGGGGGCGACACCGGGGAGCTGTTTTTT	.	TRBV25-1	TRBJ2-2	.
CASSLSTGPQETQYF	TGTGCCAGCAGCCTCTCGACAGGACCCCAAGAGACCCAGTACTTC	few	TRBV7-3	TRBJ2-5	.
CASSIVAGSRETQYF	TGTGCCAGCAGCATTGTAGCGGGCTCTAGAGAGACCCAGTACTTC	.	TRBV3-1/TRBV3-2	TRBJ2-5	TRBD2
CASSLYRGAETQYF	TGTGCCAGCAGCCTTTACAGGGGTGCGGAGACCCAGTACTTC	.	TRBV7-9	TRBJ2-5	TRBD1